This T cell receptor (beta chain) was captured in a study of T-cell reconstitution after alpha-beta-depleted transplantation in children. Study-level points and caveats: In some patients, recipient T cells and intrathymic progenitors surviving conditioning explained high day-60 diversity. Several hundred rapidly expanded clones from non-depleted graft cells reportedly supplied alpha-beta T cells about two months post-transplant. Diversity and T-cell counts at one year after transplant derived mostly from new T cells.

V shed 3 bases and J shed 2 bases, with 9 bases lying between them. CDR3 length equals 14 residues. Unique molecular identifiers were incorporated when the TCRbeta library was constructed. TCRdb itself ran the PCR reads through MiXCR, one entry per CDR3 protein. The sample comprises a few hundred thousand distinct CDR3 sequences, over 40% of which are singletons, and 25% to 30% rests with the top ten. Regarding this clonotype: What it binds is not known.

The source material was PBMCs, sampled before TCRalphabeta/CD19-depleted stem cell transplant. This rearrangement joins TRBV12-3 or TRBV12-4 to TRBJ2-3; D gene ambiguous. The TCR was taken from a girl aged 2-10 years with aplastic anemia, due to receive a stem cell transplant. The DNA of the CDR3 is TGTGCCAGCAGTTTCCGCCAGATCACAGATACGCAGTATTTT. It is translated as CASSFRQITDTQYF.